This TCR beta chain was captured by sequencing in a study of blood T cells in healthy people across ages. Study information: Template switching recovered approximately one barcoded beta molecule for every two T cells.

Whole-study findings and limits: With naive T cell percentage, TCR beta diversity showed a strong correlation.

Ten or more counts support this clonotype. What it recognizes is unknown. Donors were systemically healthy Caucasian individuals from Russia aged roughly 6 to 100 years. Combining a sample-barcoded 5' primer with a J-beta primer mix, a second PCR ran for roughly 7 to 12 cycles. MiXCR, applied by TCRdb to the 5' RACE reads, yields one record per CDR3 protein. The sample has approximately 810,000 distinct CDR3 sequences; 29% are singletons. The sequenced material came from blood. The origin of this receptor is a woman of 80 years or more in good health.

The CDR3 nucleotides are TGTGCCAGCAGCACCTATACAGGGGAGACCCAGTACTTC. Protein sequence: CASSTYTGETQYF. The chain joins TRBV5-5 to TRBJ2-5; D perhaps matches TRBD1 (6 bases). The CDR3 has 13 residues. V lost 4 bases and J 5 bases, leaving 12 bases between the germline ends. Germline-derived CDR1 and CDR2 are SGHKS and YYEKEE (reference sequence).